This entry is about one T cell receptor beta chain. Authors' processing steps: Estimation of nucleated cell counts relied on the amplification of reference gene primers. Only in-frame clones appear in the TCRdb table, and some are missing; sequencing was by immunoSEQ multiplex PCR. V and J calls and clone size are those listed in that table; D and trimming were worked out from the DNA. The sample contains 70,000 to 85,000 clones, over 75% of which appear only once. The data belong to a study of blood T cell repertoires in COVID-19. The V gene's germline CDR1 is LGHDT and CDR2 YNNKEL (reference sequence). There are 14 residues in the CDR3. Trimming took off 3 bases at V and 2 bases at J, with 11 bases between the two ends.

This clonotype originated in an older man with acute or convalescent COVID-19. The chain couples TRBV3-1 (or the pseudogene TRBV3-2) to TRBJ2-7; perhaps TRBD1 as D (6 bases). Sequencing input: peripheral blood. The chain's CDR3 is CASSQGASAYEQYF. In nucleotides, the CDR3 is TGTGCCAGCAGCCAGGGGGCGTCGGCCTACGAGCAGTACTTC.